This T cell receptor beta chain was captured in a study of blood T cells in healthy people across ages. A J-beta primer mix and a sample-barcoded 5' primer were used in a second PCR of roughly 6 to 11 cycles. TCRdb ran MiXCR on the 5' RACE reads and lists one entry per CDR3 protein. The repertoire holds about 930,000 distinct CDR3 sequences, with roughly 29% as singletons. This clonotype was counted at least ten times. Germline V gives CDR1 MDHEN, CDR2 SYDVKM. V gave up 7 bases and J gave up 8 bases; unmatched junction bases: 10. The CDR3 covers 14 residues. In addition, the sample was reused for a study of T cells of mothers and their children.

V is TRBV28 and J is TRBJ2-1; the match to TRBD1 covers 8 bases. The sample was blood. The clonotype was recovered from a woman between 35 and 50 years old in good health. The chain's CDR3 is CASMTGDSVHEQFF. The CDR3 nucleotides read TGTGCCAGCATGACAGGGGATTCGGTTCATGAGCAGTTCTTC.